These 2 T cell receptor beta chains came from one sample sequenced in a study of graft-versus-host responses after intestinal transplantation (dated by TCRdb to about 2021). The library was produced with the immunoSEQ multiplex PCR assay. TCRdb retrieved this table from immuneACCESS and kept in-frame rearrangements only. Not all clones are present; in checked studies, unresolved V genes account for under half, and no reason is known for the remainder. The sample contains 20,000 to 30,000 clones, roughly 83% of them found a single time. Around 1.1% of the sample is in the top ten clones. The sample in question was PBMCs, obtained around 28 days after intestinal transplant. The receptors here all came from a human patient who received an intestinal transplant, so some T cells may come from the graft donor.

Note on this clone: Different DNA sequences within this sample yield the same CDR3. The chain recombines TRBV19 with TRBJ2-1; weak D call: TRBD2 (5 bases). V gave up 5 bases and J gave up 8 bases, with 10 bases separating them. The CDR3 runs 12 residues. In germline, CDR1 is LNHDA, CDR2 SQIVND (reference sequence). The CDR3 DNA sequence: TGTGCCAGTAGTCCTCCGGGGTATGAGCAGTTCTTC. Translation gives CASSPPGYEQFF. Full variable domain (outside the CDR3, taken from reference TRBV19 and TRBJ2-1): DGGITQSPKYLFRKEGQNVTLSCEQNLNHDAMYWYRQDPGQGLRLIYYSQIVNDFQKGDIAEGYSVSREKKESFPLTVTSAQKNPTAFYLCASSPPGYEQFFGPGTRLTVL.

V and J are TRBV29-1 and TRBJ2-1, with 10 bases lining up with TRBD1. The V gene end was trimmed by 2 bases and the J gene end by 7 bases; junction bases not matched to a gene: 5. The germline V gene encodes CDR1 SQVTM and CDR2 ANQGSEA. The CDR3 consists of 14 residues. As DNA, the CDR3 is TGCAGCGTTGAAAAAGGACAGGGGGGAAATGAGCAGTTCTTC. As protein: CSVEKGQGGNEQFF.